A single sample gave rise to the 21 T cell receptor beta chains below, sequenced in a study of tumor T cells in aggressive B-cell lymphoma. TCRdb's copy holds only in-frame clones and misses some; the assay was immunoSEQ multiplex PCR. The sample includes more than 4,000 clones, 81% of them seen just once. Sequencing was performed on tumor tissue. These receptors came from an adult with diffuse large B cell lymphoma.

The chain carries TRBV6-1 and TRBJ1-2; 8 nucleotides match TRBD1. The CDR3 has 13 residues. V shed 6 bases, J shed 4 bases, and the junction held 4 bases outside the gene matches. CDR1 and CDR2 (germline): MNHNS, SASEGT. The CDR3 coding sequence is TGTGCCAGCAGAACCGGGACAGGCTATGGCTACACCTTC. Translation: CASRTGTGYGYTF.

The chain employs TRBV28 and TRBJ2-7, with D hard to call. Trimming took 6 bases from V and 0 from J, leaving 9 bases between them. The CDR3 covers 13 residues. Germline CDR1 and CDR2: MDHEN and SYDVKM. The chain's CDR3 is CASRNRDSYEQYF. Here the CDR3 DNA reads TGTGCCAGCAGAAACAGAGACTCCTACGAGCAGTACTTC.

The rearrangement uses TRBV28 and TRBJ1-2, with D possibly matching TRBD1 (5 bases). CDR1 is MDHEN, CDR2 SYDVKM, per germline. This CDR3 is built from 14 residues. Trimming cost V 6 bases and J 4 bases, with 15 bases left between them. CDR3 nucleotides: TGTGCCAGCAGCCCCGGAGGGGCGGCCTATGGCTACACCTTC. Protein sequence: CASSPGGAAYGYTF.

The genes are TRBV1 and TRBJ1-1; the table's D call of TRBD1 was not tested on the DNA. TRBV1 is given as a pseudogene. The CDR3 consists of 14 residues. CDR3 residues: CTSSQQDRYTEAFF. CDR3 DNA: TGCACCAGCAGCCAACAAGACAGATACACTGAAGCTTTCTTT.

The CDR3 protein is CSVVPQGGTEAFF. In DNA form, the CDR3 reads TGCAGCGTTGTCCCACAGGGGGGCACTGAAGCTTTCTTT. The chain recombines TRBV29-1 with TRBJ1-1; 8 bases match TRBD1. Germline values: CDR1 SQVTM, CDR2 ANQGSEA. The ends lost 4 bases at V and 4 bases at J; junction bases unmatched: 5. The CDR3 length is 13 residues. The whole variable domain, filled in from reference TRBV29-1 and TRBJ1-1, reads SAVISQKPSRDICQRGTSLTIQCQVDSQVTMMFWYRQQPGQSLTLIATANQGSEATYESGFVIDKFPISRPNLTFSTLTVSNMSPEDSSIYLCSVVPQGGTEAFFGQGTRLTVV.

V gene TRBV28 combines with J gene TRBJ1-5; TRBD1 is a possible D gene (6 bases). Per germline, CDR1 MDHEN and CDR2 SYDVKM. The CDR3 is made up of 12 amino acids. V lost 6 bases and J 4 bases, leaving 7 bases between the germline ends. This chain's CDR3 is CASRTGNQPQHF. The DNA of the CDR3 is TGTGCCAGCAGGACAGGAAATCAGCCCCAGCATTTT. Full variable domain (missing parts from reference TRBV28 and TRBJ1-5): DVKVTQSSRYLVKRTGEKVFLECVQDMDHENMFWYRQDPGLGLRLIYFSYDVKMKEKGDIPEGYSVSREKKERFSLILESASTNQTSMYLCASRTGNQPQHFGDGTRLSIL.

The CDR3 DNA reads as TGTGCCAGTAGTCTTCCCGGGAGTACCTACAATGAGCAGTTCTTC. Its protein product is CASSLPGSTYNEQFF. This sequence joins TRBV19 and TRBJ2-1, with TRBD2 as a possible D gene (6 bases). Germline V gene sequence: CDR1 LNHDA, CDR2 SQIVND (reference sequence). The CDR3 runs to 15 residues. V dropped 5 bases and J dropped 2 bases, with 13 bases sitting between them.

The chain recombines TRBV6-6 with TRBJ1-1; D unresolved. Trimming pared 5 bases from V and 0 bases from J, leaving 7 bases between. CDR3 length: 13 residues. The germline V gene encodes CDR1 MNHNY and CDR2 SVGAGI (reference sequence). This CDR3 is CASSQTLNTEAFF. The CDR3, as DNA: TGTGCCAGCAGTCAGACTTTGAACACTGAAGCTTTCTTT.

This chain connects TRBV28 to TRBJ1-1, with D unclear. Trimming removed 7 bases at V and 5 bases at J, with 14 bases between. This CDR3 contains 13 residues. Per germline, CDR1 MDHEN and CDR2 SYDVKM. The CDR3 region has the DNA TGTGCCAGCAAAACCCCGGTAGTAACTGAAGCTTTCTTT. This codes for CASKTPVVTEAFF.

This rearrangement joins TRBV5-1 to TRBJ1-5; TRBD1 aligns across 11 bases. The CDR3 runs to 15 residues. Germline CDR1 reads SGHRS; CDR2 reads YFSETQ. V dropped 0 bases and J dropped 6; count of bases not matched to a gene: 2. The CDR3 DNA follows: TGCGCCAGCAGCTTGGCCGGGACAGGGGGTCAGCCCCAGCATTTT. Translated, it gives CASSLAGTGGQPQHF.

The J gene is TRBJ1-1, the V gene TRBV18; a possible D gene is TRBD1 (6 bases). V shed 3 bases and J shed 2 bases, with 10 bases lying between them. Germline assignment: CDR1 KGHSH and CDR2 LQKENI. The CDR3 extends over 14 amino acids. Here the CDR3 reads CASSPSGVNTEAFF. CDR3 coding DNA: TGTGCCAGCTCACCCTCAGGGGTTAACACTGAAGCTTTCTTT.

The chain combines TRBV6-1 with TRBJ1-2, with TRBD1 matching 8 bases. Trimming took 3 bases from V and 6 from J; bases not matched to a gene: 12. The germline V gene has CDR1 MNHNS and CDR2 SASEGT. The CDR3 has 16 amino acids. Here the CDR3 reads CASSDPTLDRGNGYTF. The CDR3 region has the DNA TGTGCCAGCAGTGATCCCACTCTCGACAGGGGTAATGGCTACACCTTC.

V and J are TRBV14 and TRBJ2-5; no clear D. The germline V and J ends were trimmed by 2 bases and 5 bases, with 9 bases remaining between them. CDR1 and CDR2 (germline): SGHDN, FVKESK. This CDR3 region has 13 residues. CDR3: CASSQRPRETQYF. In nucleotides, the CDR3 is TGTGCCAGCAGCCAACGCCCGCGGGAGACCCAGTACTTC.

The V gene is TRBV18, the J gene TRBJ2-2; no firm D call. CDR1 is KGHSH and CDR2 is LQKENI in the germline V gene. This CDR3 spans 15 amino acids. The ends were cut back, 3 bases at V and 0 bases at J, with 8 bases in the middle. DNA of the CDR3: TGTGCCAGCTCACCCCGCGAAACGAACACCGGGGAGCTGTTTTTT. This sequence encodes CASSPRETNTGELFF. The variable domain in full, completed from reference TRBV18 and TRBJ2-2, reads NAGVMQNPRHLVRRRGQEARLRCSPMKGHSHVYWYRQLPEEGLKFMVYLQKENIIDESGMPKERFSAEFPKEGPSILRIQQVVRGDSAAYFCASSPRETNTGELFFGEGSRLTVL.

The J gene is TRBJ1-1, the V gene TRBV28; D is undetermined. The CDR3 extends over 11 amino acids. CDR1 and CDR2 from the germline V gene are MDHEN and SYDVKM. With 7 bases removed from V and 1 base from J, the gap between germline ends came to 4 bases. The CDR3 reads CASTRNTEAFF. DNA of the CDR3: TGTGCCAGCACCAGGAACACTGAAGCTTTCTTT.

J is TRBJ1-6 and V is TRBV11-3; D not resolved. The germline gives CDR1 SGHNT, CDR2 YENEEA. Trimming shortened V by 5 bases and J by 6 bases, and 8 bases separated the two germline ends. There are 13 residues in the CDR3. The CDR3 coding sequence is TGTGCCAGCAGCGAGGCCATTAATTCACCCCTCCACTTT. Its protein is CASSEAINSPLHF.

This chain links TRBV2 with TRBJ1-1; D unclear. Trimming left V 4 bases short and J 2 bases short, with 8 bases between. Germline CDR1 and CDR2: SNHLY and FYNNEI. This CDR3 region has 13 residues. This CDR3 is CASSVSGNTEAFF. In DNA form, the CDR3 reads TGTGCCAGCAGTGTATCAGGCAACACTGAAGCTTTCTTT.

This chain links TRBV28 with TRBJ2-1, with 13 bases matching TRBD2. CDR1 is MDHEN and CDR2 is SYDVKM in the germline V gene. The V gene end was trimmed by 5 bases and the J gene end by 0 bases; junction bases not matched to a gene: 7. CDR3 length: 18 amino acids. The DNA of the CDR3 is TGTGCCAGCAGTGCCCTACTAGCGGGGGGGAGCTCCTACAATGAGCAGTTCTTC. Translated, it gives CASSALLAGGSSYNEQFF.

This clone was counted a single time. The chain links TRBV7-9 to TRBJ1-5, with a tentative D call TRBD1 (6 bases). The germline gives CDR1 SEHNR, CDR2 FQNEAQ (reference sequence). Trimming removed 5 bases from V and 4 bases from J, with 21 bases in between. This CDR3 region has 17 residues. CDR3 DNA sequence: TGTGCCAGCAGCCAGGGGACACCTTCGGAGGTAAATCAGCCCCAGCATTTT. Translation: CASSQGTPSEVNQPQHF. The whole variable domain, filled in from reference TRBV7-9 and TRBJ1-5, reads DTGVSQNPRHKITKRGQNVTFRCDPISEHNRLYWYRQTLGQGPEFLTYFQNEAQLEKSRLLSDRFSAERPKGSFSTLEIQRTEQGDSAMYLCASSQGTPSEVNQPQHFGDGTRLSIL.

CDR3 in DNA: TGTGCCAGCAGTGACTCGGCAGGGCCCCACACTGAAGCTTTCTTT. Translation: CASSDSAGPHTEAFF. The V gene is TRBV6-4, the J gene TRBJ1-1; D might be TRBD1 (5 bases). Trimming removed 0 bases from V and 3 bases from J, with 11 bases in between. CDR1 is MRHNA and CDR2 is SNTAGT in the germline V gene. The CDR3 is made up of 15 amino acids.

This chain links TRBV2 with TRBJ1-5; TRBD1 matches 9 bases. The germline V gene encodes CDR1 SNHLY and CDR2 FYNNEI. The V and J ends lost 6 bases and 7 bases, in that order; junction bases with no gene match: 13. There are 16 residues in the CDR3. CDR3: CASSGRGQGNLQPQHF. Written as DNA, the CDR3 is TGTGCCAGCAGCGGCAGGGGACAGGGAAACTTACAGCCCCAGCATTTT.